One and the same sample provided the 21 T cell receptor beta chains below, sequenced in a study of T cell changes during pregnancy in multiple sclerosis. Generated by immunoSEQ multiplex PCR, the TCRdb table keeps only in-frame clones and is missing some. The sample has roughly 100,000 clones, around nine tenths seen once; the top ten hold about 0.9%. The sample in question was peripheral blood, obtained after pregnancy. These TCRs come from a female donor with multiple sclerosis, enrolled in a pregnancy study.

The rearrangement links TRBV10-2 to TRBJ2-7; 8 bases fit TRBD1. V shed 3 bases, J shed 2 bases, and the junction held 3 bases outside the gene matches. The CDR3 has 14 residues. The germline V gene has CDR1 WSHSY and CDR2 SAAADI. This chain's CDR3 is CASSDTGGPYEQYF. The CDR3 DNA reads TGCGCCAGCAGTGATACAGGGGGACCCTACGAGCAGTACTTC.

V usage is TRBV11-3 and J usage is TRBJ2-6; unclear D gene. Germline assignment: CDR1 SGHNT and CDR2 YENEEA. This CDR3 spans 13 amino acids. V lost 2 bases to trimming and J lost 4 bases, with 3 bases between them. The CDR3 region has the DNA TGTGCCAGCAGCTTACAAGGGGCCAACGTCCTGACTTTC. This sequence encodes CASSLQGANVLTF.

The gene calls are TRBV4-3 and TRBJ1-1, with D possibly being TRBD1 (5 bases). Germline V gives CDR1 LGHNA, CDR2 YSLEER. This CDR3 has 14 residues. V was shortened by 0 bases and J by 9 bases, with 14 bases between the two germline ends. In nucleotides, the CDR3 is TGCGCCAGCAGCCAAGATCTATCGGCAGGGCAAGCTTTCTTT. Encoded protein: CASSQDLSAGQAFF.

The rearrangement joins TRBV27 to TRBJ2-3; no definite D call. With 5 bases removed from V and 0 bases from J, the gap between germline ends came to 9 bases. Germline CDR1 reads MNHEY; CDR2 reads SMNVEV (reference sequence). This CDR3 region has 14 residues. DNA of the CDR3: TGTGCCAGCAGTCACGAGCTCAGCACAGATACGCAGTATTTT. It codes for CASSHELSTDTQYF.

The chain joins TRBV6-4 to TRBJ2-2; TRBD2 matches 8 bases. Germline CDR1 reads MRHNA; CDR2 reads SNTAGT. The CDR3 runs 15 residues. V was pared by 4 bases and J by 6 bases, with 7 bases of the junction left unmatched. The CDR3 DNA reads as TGTGCCAGCAGTGTCAGCGGGAGCAGCCCCGGGGAGCTGTTTTTT. This encodes CASSVSGSSPGELFF.

The chain has TRBV30 and TRBJ1-4; tentatively, D is TRBD1 (5 bases). V was cut by 5 bases and J by 6 bases, with 13 bases left in between. The CDR3 extends over 13 amino acids. Germline-derived CDR1 and CDR2 are GTSNPN and SVGIG (reference sequence). CDR3 sequence (DNA): TGTGCCTGGGCCCGACAGAGTTATGAAAAACTGTTTTTT. It translates to CAWARQSYEKLFF.

This chain links TRBV28 with TRBJ2-7, with D possibly TRBD2 on 6 matching bases. Trimming removed 10 bases at V and 2 bases at J, with 15 bases between. CDR1 and CDR2 (germline): MDHEN, SYDVKM. CDR3 length equals 13 residues. The CDR3 loop is CATADYLAYEQYF. The CDR3 coding sequence is TGTGCCACCGCGGACTACTTAGCCTACGAGCAGTACTTC.

V usage is TRBV28 and J usage is TRBJ1-1; TRBD1 aligns across 9 bases. The germline gives CDR1 MDHEN, CDR2 SYDVKM. V shed 6 bases and J 4 bases; nucleotides not matched to a gene: 9. The length of the CDR3 is 15 residues. Written as DNA, the CDR3 is TGTGCCAGCAGGGAAACAGGGGGCAGGGTCACTGAAGCTTTCTTT. Amino acids: CASRETGGRVTEAFF.

The chain couples TRBV27 to TRBJ1-2; TRBD1 might be the D (5 bases). V was cut by 0 bases and J by 7 bases, with 9 bases left in between. Per the germline V gene, CDR1 is MNHEY and CDR2 is SMNVEV (reference sequence). CDR3 length: 13 residues. CDR3: CASSLSRTIGYTF. DNA for the CDR3: TGTGCCAGCAGTTTATCGAGGACAATTGGCTACACCTTC.

The chain couples TRBV11-2 to TRBJ2-7, with 8 bases identical to TRBD1. Germline trimming cut 6 bases from V and 0 bases from J; bases unmatched to any gene: 10. This CDR3 spans 16 amino acids. Germline V gene sequence: CDR1 SGHAT, CDR2 FQNNGV. DNA of the CDR3: TGTGCCAGCAGTTCCCCGACAGGGGCTCCCTCCTACGAGCAGTACTTC. It codes for CASSSPTGAPSYEQYF.

The chain links TRBV28 to TRBJ2-3; D is perhaps TRBD1 (6 bases). CDR3 length: 15 residues. CDR1 is MDHEN and CDR2 is SYDVKM in the germline V gene. Trimming shortened V by 5 bases and J by 2 bases, and 14 bases separated the two germline ends. CDR3 sequence: CASSPYRADTDTQYF. The CDR3 nucleotides are TGTGCCAGCAGTCCCTACAGGGCTGACACAGATACGCAGTATTTT.

The chain recombines TRBV7-3 with TRBJ1-2; a weak D match, TRBD1 (6 bases). This CDR3 comprises 14 residues. With 1 base removed from V and 4 bases from J, the gap between germline ends came to 10 bases. CDR1 and CDR2 (germline): SGHTA, FQGTGA. CDR3 sequence reads: CASSLMRTAYGYTF. CDR3 coding DNA: TGTGCCAGCAGCTTAATGAGGACAGCCTATGGCTACACCTTC.

This chain joins TRBV4-1 and TRBJ2-2; 8 nucleotides agree with TRBD2. The CDR3 has 16 amino acids. Germline CDR1 MGHRA, CDR2 YSYEKL. The V and J ends lost 4 bases and 5 bases, in that order; junction bases with no gene match: 9. The CDR3 DNA follows: TGCGCCAGCAGCCCCGGGGGGGGGCGCGGGACCGGGGAGCTGTTTTTT. Residues: CASSPGGGRGTGELFF.

The V call is TRBV7-9, the J call TRBJ1-5; D not certain. The CDR3 runs 13 residues. Between the trimmed V and J ends, which lost 1 base and 5 bases, there was a span of 6 bases. Germline V gives CDR1 SEHNR, CDR2 FQNEAQ (reference sequence). This CDR3 is CASSLGGHQPQHF. The CDR3 DNA reads as TGTGCCAGCAGCTTAGGCGGTCATCAGCCCCAGCATTTT.

The chain combines TRBV11-2 with TRBJ2-5, with TRBD1 matching 7 bases. The J call may not be correct, given that the DNA end is closer to TRBJ2-7. Germline V gene sequence: CDR1 SGHAT, CDR2 FQNNGV. The CDR3 is made up of 14 amino acids. CDR3 nucleotides: TGTGCCAGGAGGGTCGGTGGACAGGTCCACGAGCAGTACTTC. Translation: CARRVGGQVHEQYF.

The rearrangement uses TRBV11-2 and TRBJ2-7; TRBD1 is a possible D gene (5 bases). Germline CDR1 and CDR2: SGHAT and FQNNGV. CDR3 length equals 15 residues. V was trimmed by 5 bases and J by 4 bases, leaving 18 bases between them. The CDR3 nucleotides read TGTGCCAGCAGCCCGACAGTCCCCACTGCGTACGAGCAGTACTTC. It encodes CASSPTVPTAYEQYF.

V and J are TRBV9 and TRBJ2-2; TRBD1 matches at 9 bases. Germline CDR1 is SGDLS and CDR2 is YYNGEE. J gave up 1 base and V 2 bases, and 3 bases lay outside the gene matches. The CDR3 consists of 16 residues. CDR3 residues: CASSVLDRGNTGELFF. The CDR3 nucleotides are TGTGCCAGCAGCGTTTTGGACAGGGGGAACACCGGGGAGCTGTTTTTT.

This sequence joins TRBV28 and TRBJ1-2; D is unclear. The CDR3 spans 12 residues. Looked up from germline, CDR1 is MDHEN and CDR2 is SYDVKM. Trimming took 6 bases from V and 4 from J, leaving 9 bases between them. CDR3 region: CASRASFYGYTF. The CDR3 DNA reads TGTGCCAGCAGGGCTTCTTTCTATGGCTACACCTTC.

This chain links TRBV6-7 with TRBJ2-6, with D perhaps TRBD1 (6 bases). TRBV6-7 is an ORF, with its function uncertain. The V end lost 5 bases, the J end lost 2 bases, and 10 bases lay between the germline ends. This CDR3 is built from 15 residues. The CDR3 coding sequence is TGTGCCAGCAGTGCTACAGGGACTGGGGCCAACGTCCTGACTTTC. Translating gives CASSATGTGANVLTF.

J is TRBJ2-5 and V is TRBV7-9; 8 bases are a match to TRBD1. This CDR3 region has 15 residues. J gave up 5 bases and V 5 bases, and 10 bases lay outside the gene matches. The V gene's germline CDR1 is SEHNR and CDR2 FQNEAQ (reference sequence). CDR3 sequence reads: CASSGWDRRMETQYF. The CDR3 DNA sequence: TGTGCCAGCAGCGGCTGGGACAGGAGGATGGAGACCCAGTACTTC.

The rearrangement joins TRBV19 to TRBJ2-7; TRBD1 matches 8 bases. V was clipped by 6 bases and J by 3 bases; unmatched bases: 4. Germline CDR1 and CDR2: LNHDA and SQIVND (reference sequence). CDR3 length equals 13 residues. As DNA, the CDR3 is TGTGCCAGTAGCTTCGGACAGGGCTACGAGCAGTACTTC. Translated, it gives CASSFGQGYEQYF.